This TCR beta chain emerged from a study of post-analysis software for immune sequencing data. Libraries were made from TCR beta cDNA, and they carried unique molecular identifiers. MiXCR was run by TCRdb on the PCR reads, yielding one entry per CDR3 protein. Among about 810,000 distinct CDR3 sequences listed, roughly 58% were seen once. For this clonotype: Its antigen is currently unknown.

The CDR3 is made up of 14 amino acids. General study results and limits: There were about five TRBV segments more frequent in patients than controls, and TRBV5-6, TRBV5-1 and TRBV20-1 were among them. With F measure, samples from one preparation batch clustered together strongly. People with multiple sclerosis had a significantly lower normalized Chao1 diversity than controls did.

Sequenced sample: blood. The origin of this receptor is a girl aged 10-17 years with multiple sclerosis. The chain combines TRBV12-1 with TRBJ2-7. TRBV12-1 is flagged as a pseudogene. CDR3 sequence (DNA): TGTGCCAGCCCTCTCAGCGGGAGCCCCTACGAGCAGTACTTC. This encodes CASPLSGSPYEQYF.